These 19 T cell receptor beta chains were sequenced from one sample in a study of CD8+CD57+ T cells in acquired aplastic anemia listed by TCRdb under 2018. Expansion of CD8+CD57+ cells had been shown by flow cytometry in the patients chosen for sequencing. The sequencer was an Illumina HiSeq 2000. Genomic DNA served as template for TCR beta VDJ combination and CDR3 sequence profiling. TCRdb reanalyzed the raw reads on its own, using fastp at Q25 for trimming and MiXCR for clone calling, and kept in-frame beta chains. One record per CDR3 amino acid sequence lists the most common genes and DNA. A total of hundreds of thousands of distinct CDR3 sequences appear in this sample, roughly 82% of them only once. The ten largest clones capture 40% to 55% of the sample. Sequencing was done on a sample of sorted CD4+, CD8+, or CD8+CD57+ T cells (not recorded which) from PBMCs. The source of these receptors is a human donor with aplastic anemia.

The rearrangement uses TRBV7-8 and TRBJ2-3; 7 bases are a match to TRBD2. CDR3 size: 13 residues. The trim removed 8 bases at V and 13 bases at J, leaving 15 bases unmatched. Germline V lookup: CDR1 SGHVS, CDR2 FQNEAQ. DNA of the CDR3: TGTGCCAGCGGGGACGCGGGAGCAGATAATAAGTATTTT. Translating it yields CASGDAGADNKYF.

The V and J genes are TRBV9 and TRBJ2-3; TRBD1 matches at 7 bases. This CDR3 contains 13 residues. With 7 bases clipped from V and 1 base from J, the junction kept 3 bases outside the gene matches. Germline V lookup: CDR1 SGDLS, CDR2 YYNGEE. In nucleotides, the CDR3 is TGTGCCAGCGATCAGGGGGGCACAGATACGCAGTATTTT. Its translation is CASDQGGTDTQYF.

As for this clonotype: The final CDR3 position lacks the conserved phenylalanine or tryptophan, pointing to a likely read error. It is unclear where the CDR3 begins or ends on the DNA, so no DNA is shown, and the CDR3 is as TCRdb lists it. The chain carries TRBV9 and TRBJ2-5; the DNA was not compared with TRBD1, the D call given in the table. CDR1 is SGDLS and CDR2 is YYNGEE in the germline V gene. From its first to its last residue, the CDR3 has 13 amino acids. CDR3 amino acids: CASSGGGDSRKHL.

This chain links TRBV7-8 with TRBJ2-7; D call uncertain. V gave up 3 bases and J gave up 4 bases, with 25 bases separating them. Germline values: CDR1 SGHVS, CDR2 FQNEAQ. CDR3 size: 18 residues. The DNA of the CDR3 is TGTGCCAGCAGCTTTCCTCGAGGCCCCGATACCCAGTCTTACGAGCAGTACGTC. Encoded protein: CASSFPRGPDTQSYEQYV.

This chain uses TRBV7-9 with TRBJ2-1; 12 bases are shared with TRBD2. The V and J ends lost 4 bases and 8 bases, in that order; junction bases with no gene match: 3. The CDR3 loop spans 14 amino acids. The germline V gene has CDR1 SEHNR and CDR2 FQNEAQ (reference sequence). The CDR3 is CASSSSGGADEQFF. CDR3 nucleotide sequence: TGTGCCAGCAGCTCTAGCGGGGGGGCGGATGAGCAGTTCTTC.

V is TRBV9 and J is TRBJ1-1, with a weak D call TRBD1 (5 bases). Germline values: CDR1 SGDLS, CDR2 YYNGEE. Trimming removed 0 bases at V and 12 bases at J, with 21 bases between. This CDR3 is built from 15 residues. CDR3 DNA: TGTGCCAGCAGCGTAGATGGGGCAGGTGGCACTGGACCTTTCTTT. Protein product: CASSVDGAGGTGPFF.

This clonotype was seen only once. The rearrangement joins TRBV7-2 to TRBJ2-5, with a tentative D call TRBD2 (5 bases). V was pared by 3 bases and J by 5 bases, with 7 bases between. The CDR3 extends over 12 amino acids. Germline V lookup: CDR1 SGHTA, CDR2 FQGNSA. CDR3 sequence (DNA): TGTGCCAGCAGCTTTCAGCGGGAGACCCAGTACTTC. Amino acids: CASSFQRETQYF.

This chain uses TRBV29-1 with TRBJ2-1; a possible D gene is TRBD1 (5 bases). The CDR3 runs 13 residues. V lost 5 bases, J lost 1 base, and 9 bases lay in between. Germline CDR1 and CDR2: SQVTM and ANQGSEA. The CDR3 region has the DNA TGCAGCGTTCAACGACAGTCCTACAATGAGCAGTTCTTC. Encoded protein: CSVQRQSYNEQFF.

The rearrangement joins TRBV7-3 to TRBJ2-3, with unresolved D. Near its end, the DNA agrees better with TRBJ1-5, so the J call may be wrong. CDR1 and CDR2 (germline): SGHTA, FQGTGA. The CDR3 has 14 residues. The CDR3 protein is CASSSAGGSDKQHF. The CDR3 DNA reads TGTGCCAGCAGCTCCGCGGGAGGTTCCGATAAGCAGCATTTT.

The V and J genes are TRBV9 and TRBJ2-2; D gene ambiguous. Germline V gene lookup returns CDR1 SGDLS and CDR2 YYNGEE. Between the trimmed V and J ends, which lost 1 base and 11 bases, there was a span of 21 bases. This CDR3 is built from 16 residues. In DNA form, the CDR3 reads TGTGCCAGCAGCGTAAGTTCCGATACGCAGTATTTCGAGCTGTTTTTT. This codes for CASSVSSDTQYFELFF. Together with reference TRBV9 and TRBJ2-2, the CDR3 gives the full variable domain: DSGVTQTPKHLITATGQRVTLRCSPRSGDLSVYWYQQSLDQGLQFLIQYYNGEERAKGNILERFSAQQFPDLHSELNLSSLELGDSALYFCASSVSSDTQYFELFFGEGSRLTVL.

Regarding this clonotype: The CDR3 end shows no conserved phenylalanine or tryptophan, and so a read error is likely. The DNA is left out, because the CDR3 cannot be placed on it with certainty; the CDR3 is given as TCRdb lists it. This rearrangement joins TRBV10-3 to TRBJ1-4; TRBD1 reflects the table's D call only, with no check against the DNA. In germline, CDR1 is ENHRY, CDR2 SYGVKD. The CDR3 region is 17 residues in length, termini included. This CDR3 reads CAISQGDLNNQPQHLGD.

The DNA for the CDR3 is TGCAGTGCCCCCGGTGCAGGGAACTACGAGCAGTACTTC. This translates into CSAPGAGNYEQYF. The V call is TRBV20-1, the J call TRBJ2-7, with D perhaps TRBD1 (5 bases). The V gene's germline CDR1 is DFQATT and CDR2 SNEGSKA (reference sequence). With 6 bases removed from V and 3 bases from J, the gap between germline ends came to 15 bases. There are 13 residues in the CDR3.

The table lists this clonotype with a few counts. The chain uses TRBV7-6 and TRBJ2-5; a possible D gene is TRBD2 (5 bases). Trimming left V 5 bases short and J 5 bases short, with 9 bases between. This CDR3 has 12 amino acids. Germline V gene sequence: CDR1 SGHVS, CDR2 FNYEAQ. Here the CDR3 DNA reads TGTGCCAGCAGCGGCTGGAGGGAGACCCAGTACTTC. It yields the protein CASSGWRETQYF.

The chain couples TRBV20-1 to TRBJ2-1, with 7 nucleotides matching TRBD2. Germline-derived CDR1 and CDR2 are DFQATT and SNEGSKA (reference sequence). Trimming removed 5 bases from V and 7 bases from J; junction bases left unmatched: 8. The CDR3 covers 13 residues. The CDR3 region has the DNA TGCAGTGCTCGGTGGGGGGGAGGGAATGAGCAGTTCTTC. Its protein is CSARWGGGNEQFF.

As to this clonotype: Germline is not matched at one junction end, which may reflect a read error. V is TRBV7-2 and J is TRBJ2-3; 9 nucleotides align to TRBD1. Germline V lookup: CDR1 SGHTA, CDR2 FQGNSA. The CDR3 covers 14 residues. The CDR3 spells CASSNGQGPQTTQF. The DNA of the CDR3 is TGTGCCAGCAGCAATGGACAGGGGCCTCAAACGACGCAGTTT.

The chain carries TRBV7-8 and TRBJ2-3, with 7 bases matching TRBD1. The CDR3 sequence is 15 residues long. With 3 bases clipped from V and 15 bases from J, the junction kept 18 bases outside the gene matches. The V gene's germline CDR1 is SGHVS and CDR2 FQNEAQ. The CDR3 nucleotides are TGTGCCAGCAGCTTGGCGACAGGGCACGATACGCAGCATTATTTT. This translates into CASSLATGHDTQHYF.

The chain carries TRBV7-8 and TRBJ2-7; the match to TRBD2 covers 7 bases. The CDR3 covers 15 residues. CDR1 SGHVS and CDR2 FQNEAQ come from the germline V gene. With V trimmed by 0 bases and J by 8 bases, 10 bases remained unmatched. Here the CDR3 reads CASSLAGGTDKQQYV. CDR3 sequence (DNA): TGTGCCAGCAGCTTAGCGGGAGGGACCGATAAGCAGCAGTACGTC.

V usage is TRBV11-1 and J usage is TRBJ2-1; D may be TRBD2 (6 bases). The length of the CDR3 is 15 residues. V was shortened by 1 base and J by 10 bases, with 17 bases between the two germline ends. Germline V lookup: CDR1 SGHAT, CDR2 FQDESV (reference sequence). For the CDR3, the DNA is TGTGCCAGCAGCTTAGAGCGCGGGAAGGGTGGGGAGCAGTTCTTC. Translating it yields CASSLERGKGGEQFF.

The J gene is TRBJ1-1, the V gene TRBV7-9, with unresolved D. Germline V gene lookup returns CDR1 SEHNR and CDR2 FQNEAQ (reference sequence). CDR3 size: 12 residues. Trimming pared 3 bases from V and 11 bases from J, leaving 13 bases between. CDR3 region: CASSFQTSGAFF. The CDR3 region has the DNA TGTGCCAGCAGCTTTCAGACAAGCGGGGCTTTCTTT.